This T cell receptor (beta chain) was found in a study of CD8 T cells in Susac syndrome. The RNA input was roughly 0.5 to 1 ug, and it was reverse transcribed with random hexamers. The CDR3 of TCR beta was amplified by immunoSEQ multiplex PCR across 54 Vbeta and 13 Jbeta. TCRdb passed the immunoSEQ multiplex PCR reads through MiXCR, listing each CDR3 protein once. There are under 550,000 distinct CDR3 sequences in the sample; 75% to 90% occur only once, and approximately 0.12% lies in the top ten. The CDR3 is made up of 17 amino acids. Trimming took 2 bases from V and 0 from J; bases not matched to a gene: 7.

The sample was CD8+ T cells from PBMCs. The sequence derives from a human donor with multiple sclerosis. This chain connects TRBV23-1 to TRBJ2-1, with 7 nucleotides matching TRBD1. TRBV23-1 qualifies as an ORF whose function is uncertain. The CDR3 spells CASSQARDSSSYNEQFF. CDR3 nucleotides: TGCGCCAGCAGTCAAGCCCGGGACAGTAGCTCCTACAATGAGCAGTTCTTC.